This TCR beta chain was captured in a study of shared T cell receptors in the human thymus. The CDR3 length is 14 residues. Germline trimming cut 4 bases from V and 2 bases from J; bases unmatched to any gene: 4. Germline CDR1 SGHNT, CDR2 YENEEA. This clone came up a few times. The table came from immunoSEQ multiplex PCR; TCRdb's copy has only in-frame clones and leaves some out. The sample yields 640,000 or so clones, around 87% seen once. Separately, the same data were catalogued under a study of human thymus T cells. That source adds: Thymic samples were excised during corrective heart operations. There appeared to be biased usage of V and J genes in thymic and blood repertoires. Highly overlapping thymic repertoires in unrelated individuals were reported by related research.

Sequencing was performed on thymocytes. The origin of this receptor is a boy under three years old with a congenital heart defect. The chain combines TRBV11-3 with TRBJ1-1; 7 bases match TRBD1. The CDR3 region is CASSSDRENTEAFF. The CDR3 DNA sequence: TGTGCCAGCAGCTCCGACAGGGAAAACACTGAAGCTTTCTTT.